The 18 T cell receptor beta chains reported below all come from one sample, sequenced in a study of post-analysis software for immune sequencing data (dated by TCRdb to 2014 to 2015). Points the paper makes about the study in general: Four or five TRBV segments, including TRBV5-6, TRBV5-1 and TRBV20-1, were significantly more frequent in patients than controls.

Libraries were made using PCR. Sequencing took place on an Illumina HiSeq 2500. Unique molecular identifiers were incorporated into TCR beta cDNA libraries to reduce PCR and sequencing biases. The public reads were quality trimmed at Q25 with fastp and then assembled into clones with MiXCR by TCRdb, keeping productive beta chains. A single entry per CDR3 protein holds the most common genes and DNA from its merged rows. The sample has about 820,000 distinct CDR3 sequences on record, roughly 50% of them singletons. The ten largest clones take up about 4.8% of the sample. These receptors lack a known antigen. Material for sequencing was blood. The source of these receptors is a girl aged 10-17 years with multiple sclerosis.

The J gene is TRBJ1-5, the V gene TRBV20-1; TRBD1 matches at 7 bases. CDR3 size: 13 residues. J was trimmed by 10 bases and V by 0 bases; bases with no gene match: 6. Germline V gives CDR1 DFQATT, CDR2 SNEGSKA (reference sequence). CDR3 amino acids: CSARDWQGEPQHF. In nucleotides, the CDR3 is TGCAGTGCTAGAGATTGGCAGGGGGAACCCCAGCATTTT.

Only a few counts were recorded for this clonotype. The chain is built from TRBV7-9 and TRBJ2-4, with 8 bases lining up with TRBD2. There are 17 residues in the CDR3. Germline values: CDR1 SEHNR, CDR2 FQNEAQ (reference sequence). After removal of 1 base from V and 1 base from J, the junction contained 6 bases not matched to a gene. This chain's CDR3 is CASSLGPAGVAKNIQYF. For the CDR3, the DNA is TGTGCCAGCAGCTTAGGTCCAGCGGGAGTTGCCAAAAACATTCAGTACTTC.

V and J are TRBV20-1 and TRBJ2-7; tentative D call: TRBD1 (6 bases). V lost 6 bases to trimming and J lost 4 bases, with 16 bases between them. CDR3 size: 13 residues. Germline V gives CDR1 DFQATT, CDR2 SNEGSKA (reference sequence). The CDR3, as DNA: TGCAGTGCCCCTAGGGGGACCGCTTACGAGCAGTACTTC. The encoded protein is CSAPRGTAYEQYF.

This chain joins TRBV7-8 and TRBJ2-7, with 8 positions matching TRBD2. V gave up 5 bases and J gave up 6 bases; unmatched junction bases: 12. Germline values: CDR1 SGHVS, CDR2 FQNEAQ. The CDR3 is 15 amino acids. CDR3 sequence (DNA): TGTGCCAGCAGCCCCACTCGGGGGGGCAAGGGCGAGCAGTACTTC. Residues: CASSPTRGGKGEQYF.

Here the CDR3 DNA reads TGTGCCAGCAGCTGGGGGACAGGGACCGTGGAGACCCAGTACTTC. As protein: CASSWGTGTVETQYF. The chain carries TRBV7-2 and TRBJ2-5; 9 bases line up with TRBD1. CDR3 length: 15 amino acids. V was clipped by 4 bases and J by 5 bases; unmatched bases: 8. CDR1 and CDR2 (germline): SGHTA, FQGNSA.

The V gene is TRBV12-3 or TRBV12-4, the J gene TRBJ2-3, with 9 bases that match TRBD1. The CDR3 has 15 amino acids. The J segment lost 1 base and the V segment lost 6 bases, leaving 5 bases of the junction unmatched. CDR3 loop: CASRVQGAGTDTQYF. Here the CDR3 DNA reads TGTGCCAGCAGAGTACAGGGGGCTGGCACAGATACGCAGTATTTT.

The J gene is TRBJ2-7, the V gene TRBV2, with D possibly being TRBD2 (6 bases). V was pared by 5 bases and J by 5 bases, with 19 bases between. This CDR3 comprises 15 residues. Germline CDR1 and CDR2: SNHLY and FYNNEI. CDR3 region: CASSKRDSFPHEQYF. The CDR3 bases are TGTGCCAGCAGTAAAAGGGACTCTTTCCCCCACGAGCAGTACTTC.

This clonotype turned up a few times. The rearrangement uses TRBV20-1 and TRBJ2-7; possibly TRBD2 for D (5 bases). The CDR3 is made up of 15 amino acids. V gave up 0 bases and J gave up 0 bases, with 12 bases separating them. Germline V gene sequence: CDR1 DFQATT, CDR2 SNEGSKA (reference sequence). The CDR3 sequence: CSARDGEPNSYEQYF. CDR3 nucleotides: TGCAGTGCTAGAGATGGGGAGCCCAACTCCTACGAGCAGTACTTC.

This sequence joins TRBV7-2 and TRBJ2-7; 10 positions agree with TRBD2. Germline assignment: CDR1 SGHTA and CDR2 FQGNSA. The CDR3 consists of 16 residues. V dropped 1 base and J dropped 5; count of bases not matched to a gene: 8. DNA of the CDR3: TGTGCCAGCAGCTTAGGTCGTCGGCTAGCGGGAGACGAGCAGTACTTC. This sequence encodes CASSLGRRLAGDEQYF.

This clonotype was counted at least ten times. The gene calls are TRBV6-2 or TRBV6-3 and TRBJ2-1, with D maybe TRBD2 (6 bases). Per the germline V gene, CDR1 is MNHEY and CDR2 is SVGEGT. Between the trimmed V and J ends, which lost 0 bases and 6 bases, there was a span of 15 bases. This CDR3 spans 16 amino acids. The CDR3 nucleotides are TGTGCCAGCAGTTACTCACCCGGGGACGGGAGCAATGAGCAGTTCTTC. This codes for CASSYSPGDGSNEQFF.

The V gene is TRBV20-1, the J gene TRBJ1-1, with TRBD1 as a possible D gene (5 bases). CDR3 length equals 12 residues. Germline V gives CDR1 DFQATT, CDR2 SNEGSKA (reference sequence). V lost 6 bases and J 0 bases, leaving 8 bases between the germline ends. This chain's CDR3 is CSAREMNTEAFF. In DNA, the CDR3 is TGCAGTGCCAGGGAAATGAACACTGAAGCTTTCTTT.

The CDR3 spells CATSIRGLSYNEQFF. Here the CDR3 DNA reads TGTGCCACCAGCATCCGGGGACTGTCCTACAATGAGCAGTTCTTC. This chain links TRBV15 with TRBJ2-1, with D possibly TRBD2 on 6 matching bases. V was cut by 4 bases and J by 1 base, with 11 bases left in between. CDR3 size: 15 residues. Germline-derived CDR1 and CDR2 are LNHNV and YYDKDF (reference sequence).

CDR3 residues: CASSPRAAVGETQYF. CDR3 bases: TGTGCCAGTAGTCCTCGGGCGGCCGTGGGGGAGACCCAGTACTTC. The chain links TRBV19 to TRBJ2-5; no definite D call. The CDR3 is 15 amino acids. The V end was cut by 5 bases, the J end by 5 bases, with 18 bases between. The germline gives CDR1 LNHDA, CDR2 SQIVND (reference sequence).

This sequence joins TRBV7-8 and TRBJ2-1; tentative D call: TRBD2 (7 bases). The ends were cut back, 3 bases at V and 9 bases at J, with 18 bases in the middle. Germline V lookup: CDR1 SGHVS, CDR2 FQNEAQ. This CDR3 is built from 15 residues. The CDR3 spells CASSLGRGGLSEQFF. CDR3 nucleotide sequence: TGTGCCAGCAGCTTGGGGAGGGGGGGCCTTAGTGAGCAGTTCTTC.

This clonotype was recorded a few times. The chain recombines TRBV20-1 with TRBJ2-5; TRBD2 agrees at 8 bases. The CDR3 totals 14 residues. The germline V gene has CDR1 DFQATT and CDR2 SNEGSKA (reference sequence). Losses at the gene ends were 5 bases for V and 1 base for J; bases not matched to a gene: 6. CDR3 amino acids: CSAGSGTSQETQYF. CDR3 DNA: TGCAGTGCTGGATCCGGGACTAGCCAAGAGACCCAGTACTTC.

V and J are TRBV6-5 and TRBJ2-7, with D possibly matching TRBD1 (6 bases). Trimming removed 5 bases from V and 2 bases from J, with 16 bases in between. In germline, CDR1 is MNHEY, CDR2 SVGAGI. The length of the CDR3 is 15 residues. The CDR3: CASSNIPDSTYEQYF. The CDR3 DNA reads TGTGCCAGCAGTAACATTCCGGACAGTACCTACGAGCAGTACTTC.

This clonotype was observed a few times. V usage is TRBV29-1 and J usage is TRBJ1-1; 8 nucleotides line up with TRBD1. The junction had 2 bases not matched to a gene; V was cut back by 7 bases and J by 4 bases. The CDR3 runs 11 residues. Germline V CDR1 and CDR2: SQVTM, ANQGSEA. The chain's CDR3 is CSADRGTEAFF. CDR3 nucleotide sequence: TGCAGCGCAGACAGGGGCACTGAAGCTTTCTTT.

This clonotype has just a few counts. The gene calls are TRBV5-1 and TRBJ2-1; the match to TRBD2 covers 12 bases. Germline CDR1 and CDR2: SGHRS and YFSETQ. The junction had 3 bases not matched to a gene; V was cut back by 6 bases and J by 2 bases. The CDR3 is 15 amino acids. The CDR3 reads CASKPSGGAYNEQFF. The CDR3 DNA reads TGCGCCAGCAAACCTAGCGGGGGGGCCTACAATGAGCAGTTCTTC.